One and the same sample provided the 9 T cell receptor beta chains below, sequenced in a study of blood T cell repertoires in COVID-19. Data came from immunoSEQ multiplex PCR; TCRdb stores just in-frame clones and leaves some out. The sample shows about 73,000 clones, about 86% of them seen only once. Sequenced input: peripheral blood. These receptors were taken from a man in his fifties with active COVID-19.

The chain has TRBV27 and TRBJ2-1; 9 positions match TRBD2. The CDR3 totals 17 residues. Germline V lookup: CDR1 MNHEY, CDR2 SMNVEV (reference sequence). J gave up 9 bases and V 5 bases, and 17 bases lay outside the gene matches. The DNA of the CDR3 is TGTGCCAGCAGTCTCAGCCCGGCGGGAGGGCCCAATAGTGAGCAGTTCTTC. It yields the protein CASSLSPAGGPNSEQFF.

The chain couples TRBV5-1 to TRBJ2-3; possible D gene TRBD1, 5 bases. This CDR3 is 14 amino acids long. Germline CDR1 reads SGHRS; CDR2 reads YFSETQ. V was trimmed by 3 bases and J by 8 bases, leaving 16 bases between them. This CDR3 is CASSSIRRQGTQYF. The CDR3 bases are TGCGCCAGCAGCTCCATCCGCCGGCAGGGTACGCAGTATTTT.

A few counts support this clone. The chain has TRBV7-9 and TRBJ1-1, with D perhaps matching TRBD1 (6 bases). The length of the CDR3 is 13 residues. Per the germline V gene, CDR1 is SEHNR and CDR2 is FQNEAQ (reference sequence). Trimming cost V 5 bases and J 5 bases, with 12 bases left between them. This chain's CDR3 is CASSTSGETEAFF. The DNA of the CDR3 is TGTGCCAGCAGCACCTCAGGGGAAACTGAAGCTTTCTTT.

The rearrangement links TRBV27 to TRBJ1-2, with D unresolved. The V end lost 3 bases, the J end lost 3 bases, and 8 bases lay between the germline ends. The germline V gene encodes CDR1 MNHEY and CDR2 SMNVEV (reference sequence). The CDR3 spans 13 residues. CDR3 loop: CASSLSGYYGYTF. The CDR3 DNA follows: TGTGCCAGCAGTTTGTCGGGGTACTATGGCTACACCTTC.

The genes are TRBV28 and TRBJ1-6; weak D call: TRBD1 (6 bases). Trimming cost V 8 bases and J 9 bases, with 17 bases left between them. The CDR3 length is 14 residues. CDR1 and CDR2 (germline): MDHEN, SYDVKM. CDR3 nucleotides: TGTGCCAGCTCTCCCGGACAGCGAGGTTCACCCCTCCACTTT. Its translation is CASSPGQRGSPLHF.

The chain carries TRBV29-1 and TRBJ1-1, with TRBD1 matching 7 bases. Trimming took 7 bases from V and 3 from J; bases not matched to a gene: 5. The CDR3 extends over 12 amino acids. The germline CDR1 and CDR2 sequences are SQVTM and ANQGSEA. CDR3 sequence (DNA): TGCAGCGGGCAGGGGGAGGACACTGAAGCTTTCTTT. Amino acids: CSGQGEDTEAFF.

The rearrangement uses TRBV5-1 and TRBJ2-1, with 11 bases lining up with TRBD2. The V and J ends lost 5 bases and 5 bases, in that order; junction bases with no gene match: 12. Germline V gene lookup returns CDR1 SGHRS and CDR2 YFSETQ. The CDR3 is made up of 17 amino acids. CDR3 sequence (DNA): TGCGCCAGCAGTACGAGTCTAGCGGGGGGCCTACACAATGAGCAGTTCTTC. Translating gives CASSTSLAGGLHNEQFF.

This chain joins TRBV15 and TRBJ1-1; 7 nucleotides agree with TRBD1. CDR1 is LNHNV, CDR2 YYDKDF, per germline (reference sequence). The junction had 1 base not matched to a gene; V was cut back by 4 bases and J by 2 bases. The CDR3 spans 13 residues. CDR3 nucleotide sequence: TGTGCCACCAGCAAAGGGGGCAACACTGAAGCTTTCTTT. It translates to CATSKGGNTEAFF. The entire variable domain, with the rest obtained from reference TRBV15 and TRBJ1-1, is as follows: DAMVIQNPRYQVTQFGKPVTLSCSQTLNHNVMYWYQQKSSQAPKLLFHYYDKDFNNEADTPDNFQSRRPNTSFCFLDIRSPGLGDTAMYLCATSKGGNTEAFFGQGTRLTVV.

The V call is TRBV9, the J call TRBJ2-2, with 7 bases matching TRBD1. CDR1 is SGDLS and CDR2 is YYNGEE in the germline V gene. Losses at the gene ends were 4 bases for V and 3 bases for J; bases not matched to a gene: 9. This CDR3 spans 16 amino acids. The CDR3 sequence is CASSPLDRADTGELFF. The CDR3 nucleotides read TGTGCCAGCAGCCCCCTCGACAGGGCTGACACCGGGGAGCTGTTTTTT.